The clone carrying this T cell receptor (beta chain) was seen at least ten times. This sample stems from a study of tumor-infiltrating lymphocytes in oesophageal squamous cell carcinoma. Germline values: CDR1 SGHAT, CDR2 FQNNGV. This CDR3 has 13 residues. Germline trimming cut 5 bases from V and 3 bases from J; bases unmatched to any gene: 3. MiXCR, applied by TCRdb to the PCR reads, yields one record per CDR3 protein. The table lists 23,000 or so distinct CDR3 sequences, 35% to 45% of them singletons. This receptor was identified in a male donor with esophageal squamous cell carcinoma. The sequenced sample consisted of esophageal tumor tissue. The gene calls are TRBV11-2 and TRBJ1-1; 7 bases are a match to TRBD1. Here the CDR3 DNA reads TGTGCCAGCAGCGTACAGGGGTACACTGAAGCTTTCTTT. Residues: CASSVQGYTEAFF. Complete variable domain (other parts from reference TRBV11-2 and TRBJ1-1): EAGVAQSPRYKIIEKRQSVAFWCNPISGHATLYWYQQILGQGPKLLIQFQNNGVVDDSQLPKDRFSAERLKGVDSTLKIQPAKLEDSAVYLCASSVQGYTEAFFGQGTRLTVV.